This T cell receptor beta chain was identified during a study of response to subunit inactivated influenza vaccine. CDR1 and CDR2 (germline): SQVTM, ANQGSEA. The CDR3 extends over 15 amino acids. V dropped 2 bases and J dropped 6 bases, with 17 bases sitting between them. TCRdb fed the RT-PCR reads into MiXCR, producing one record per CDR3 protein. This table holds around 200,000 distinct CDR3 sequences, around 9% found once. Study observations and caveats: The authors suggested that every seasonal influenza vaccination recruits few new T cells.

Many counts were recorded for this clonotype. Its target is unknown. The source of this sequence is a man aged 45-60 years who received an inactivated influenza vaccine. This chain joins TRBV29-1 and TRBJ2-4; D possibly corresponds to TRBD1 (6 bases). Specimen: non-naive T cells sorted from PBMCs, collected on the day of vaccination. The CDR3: CSVEYADLRGNIQYF. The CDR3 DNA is TGCAGCGTTGAATATGCGGACCTCAGGGGAAACATTCAGTACTTC.